The next 25 T cell receptor beta chains were all read from a single sample in a study of graft-versus-host responses after intestinal transplantation. Sequencing was performed with immunoSEQ multiplex PCR; in TCRdb, only in-frame clones are kept and a portion is missing. This sample has under 50,000 clones; approximately 95% occur once, and the top ten carry around 3.6%. The material was PBMCs, obtained nearly 750 days after intestinal transplantation. These receptors were taken from a human patient who received an intestinal transplant, so some T cells may come from the graft donor.

This clone was seen only a few times. CDR3 DNA sequence: TGTGCCAGCAGCCCGGGACAGGGTACCAATGAGCAGTTCTTC. Translating it yields CASSPGQGTNEQFF. This chain connects TRBV7-3 to TRBJ2-1; TRBD1 agrees at 9 bases. The germline V gene has CDR1 SGHTA and CDR2 FQGTGA. V trimming: 5 bases; J trimming: 6 bases; junction bases outside the gene matches: 5. This CDR3 comprises 14 residues.

This clone was found once. The rearrangement joins TRBV19 to TRBJ1-5; 7 bases fit TRBD1. This CDR3 comprises 17 residues. From germline, CDR1 is LNHDA and CDR2 SQIVND (reference sequence). V lost 1 base to trimming and J lost 4 bases; unmatched junction nucleotides: 10. The CDR3 DNA reads TGTGCCAGTAGTATAGTAGCCGGGACAGCGGGTAATCAGCCCCAGCATTTT. It specifies CASSIVAGTAGNQPQHF.

V and J are TRBV5-1 and TRBJ2-2; TRBD1 matches 8 bases. The trim removed 5 bases at V and 5 bases at J, leaving 8 bases unmatched. The germline CDR1 and CDR2 sequences are SGHRS and YFSETQ. The CDR3 runs 15 residues. The CDR3 region is CASRATGAGTGELFF. As DNA, the CDR3 is TGCGCCAGCAGGGCGACAGGGGCGGGGACCGGGGAGCTGTTTTTT.

The V call is TRBV6-5, the J call TRBJ2-7, with 10 bases matching TRBD1. V was pared by 2 bases and J by 5 bases, with 3 bases of the junction left unmatched. The CDR3 spans 14 residues. Per the germline V gene, CDR1 is MNHEY and CDR2 is SVGAGI. As DNA, the CDR3 is TGTGCCAGCAGTTACCTGACAGGGGGCAACGAGCAGTACTTC. Protein: CASSYLTGGNEQYF.

V usage is TRBV7-9 and J usage is TRBJ2-1; D is undetermined. The ends were cut back, 5 bases at V and 5 bases at J, with 10 bases in the middle. The CDR3 sequence is 13 residues long. CDR1 SEHNR and CDR2 FQNEAQ come from the germline V gene (reference sequence). The CDR3 DNA follows: TGTGCCAGCAGCGTCAAGGGCCACAATGAGCAGTTCTTC. This encodes CASSVKGHNEQFF.

The chain joins TRBV5-1 to TRBJ2-2; 11 positions match TRBD1. This CDR3 has 15 residues. V shed 4 bases, J shed 5 bases, and the junction held 4 bases outside the gene matches. Germline CDR1 and CDR2: SGHRS and YFSETQ. In DNA, the CDR3 is TGCGCCAGCAGCCAGGGACAGGGGGGTACCGGGGAGCTGTTTTTT. As protein: CASSQGQGGTGELFF.

The J gene is TRBJ1-1, the V gene TRBV7-3, with TRBD1 identical over 9 bases. Germline V gene sequence: CDR1 SGHTA, CDR2 FQGTGA. The CDR3 totals 16 residues. V shed 2 bases, J shed 9 bases, and the junction held 13 bases outside the gene matches. The CDR3 region has the DNA TGTGCCAGCAGCTTAGAGGTGCGGGACAGGGAGACGAAAGCTTTCTTT. Its protein is CASSLEVRDRETKAFF.

The chain employs TRBV6-6 and TRBJ2-7; D unresolved. Germline V gene data show CDR1 as MNHNY and CDR2 as SVGAGI (reference sequence). The CDR3 spans 11 residues. Deletions cut 5 bases from V and 1 base from J, with 3 bases between. The CDR3: CASSESYEQYF. In DNA, the CDR3 is TGTGCCAGCAGTGAATCCTACGAGCAGTACTTC.

The chain uses TRBV4-1 and TRBJ2-7; 7 positions agree with TRBD1. The CDR3 is 15 amino acids. Germline CDR1 is MGHRA and CDR2 is YSYEKL. After removal of 1 base from V and 3 bases from J, the junction contained 6 bases not matched to a gene. CDR3 DNA: TGCGCCAGCAGCCAAGTTTGGACAGGCCTCTACGAGCAGTACTTC. Protein sequence: CASSQVWTGLYEQYF.

This chain joins TRBV27 and TRBJ2-5; a weak D match, TRBD2 (5 bases). The CDR3 runs to 13 residues. The ends were cut back, 6 bases at V and 2 bases at J, with 10 bases in the middle. Germline lookup yields CDR1 MNHEY and CDR2 SMNVEV (reference sequence). CDR3 amino acids: CASSFGIQETQYF. The CDR3, as DNA: TGTGCCAGCAGCTTCGGGATACAAGAGACCCAGTACTTC.

The J gene is TRBJ2-5, the V gene TRBV7-7, with D possibly being TRBD1 (6 bases). The CDR3 spans 14 residues. Germline loops: CDR1 SSHAT, CDR2 FNYEAQ (reference sequence). V lost 5 bases to trimming and J lost 0 bases, with 10 bases between them. This CDR3 reads CASSQQGNQETQYF. The DNA of the CDR3 is TGTGCCAGCAGCCAACAGGGCAACCAAGAGACCCAGTACTTC.

The V call is TRBV9, the J call TRBJ1-1; 7 positions agree with TRBD1. Trimming cost V 0 bases and J 0 bases; bases outside gene matches: 2. Germline assignment: CDR1 SGDLS and CDR2 YYNGEE. This CDR3 has 15 amino acids. The CDR3, as DNA: TGTGCCAGCAGCGTAGGCGGGACAGTGAACACTGAAGCTTTCTTT. Translation: CASSVGGTVNTEAFF. Using reference TRBV9 and TRBJ1-1 for the parts outside the CDR3, the full variable domain is DSGVTQTPKHLITATGQRVTLRCSPRSGDLSVYWYQQSLDQGLQFLIQYYNGEERAKGNILERFSAQQFPDLHSELNLSSLELGDSALYFCASSVGGTVNTEAFFGQGTRLTVV.

This rearrangement joins TRBV18 to TRBJ1-5, with D maybe TRBD1 (5 bases). Trimming removed 8 bases from V and 3 bases from J, with 26 bases in between. Germline CDR1 and CDR2: KGHSH and LQKENI. The CDR3 runs 18 residues. CDR3 DNA sequence: TGTGCCAGCGCCCGAGACCCTCGGGACTCAACATACAATCAGCCCCAGCATTTT. Protein: CASARDPRDSTYNQPQHF. Full variable domain (rest looked up from reference TRBV18 and TRBJ1-5): NAGVMQNPRHLVRRRGQEARLRCSPMKGHSHVYWYRQLPEEGLKFMVYLQKENIIDESGMPKERFSAEFPKEGPSILRIQQVVRGDSAAYFCASARDPRDSTYNQPQHFGDGTRLSIL.

The chain's CDR3 is CASSYNRGHEQYF. The CDR3 nucleotides are TGTGCCAGCAGTTACAACAGGGGCCACGAGCAGTACTTC. This rearrangement joins TRBV6-5 to TRBJ2-7; TRBD1 matches at 7 bases. CDR3 size: 13 residues. V gave up 2 bases and J gave up 5 bases; unmatched junction bases: 3. Germline V gene data show CDR1 as MNHEY and CDR2 as SVGAGI.

The chain links TRBV7-6 to TRBJ2-1, with D maybe TRBD2 (6 bases). V shed 5 bases and J shed 1 base, with 15 bases lying between them. The CDR3 is 16 amino acids. Germline CDR1 and CDR2: SGHVS and FNYEAQ. The CDR3 DNA follows: TGTGCCAGCAGCACCCTCGGGCGGGGTTCCTACAATGAGCAGTTCTTC. The encoded protein is CASSTLGRGSYNEQFF.

V and J are TRBV6-5 and TRBJ2-7; TRBD2 matches at 9 bases. Germline CDR1 reads MNHEY; CDR2 reads SVGAGI. The CDR3 totals 15 residues. The junction had 5 bases not matched to a gene; V was cut back by 5 bases and J by 0 bases. The CDR3 DNA reads as TGTGCCAGCAGTCACCCGACTAGCGGCTCCTACGAGCAGTACTTC. It encodes CASSHPTSGSYEQYF.

A single count supports this clone. This sequence joins TRBV20-1 and TRBJ1-4; no definite D call. V dropped 3 bases and J dropped 6 bases, with 5 bases sitting between them. This CDR3 contains 11 residues. Germline values: CDR1 DFQATT, CDR2 SNEGSKA (reference sequence). The CDR3 bases are TGCAGTGCTAGGGAAGATGAAAAACTGTTTTTT. This gives the protein CSAREDEKLFF.

This clone appeared once. The chain uses TRBV29-1 and TRBJ2-5, with TRBD2 matching 11 bases. The V segment lost 7 bases and the J segment 6 bases; nucleotides outside the gene matches: 7. Germline assignment: CDR1 SQVTM and CDR2 ANQGSEA. This CDR3 region has 13 residues. The CDR3 DNA is TGCAGCGGATTAGCGGGGGGGCCGCAGACCCAGTACTTC. As protein: CSGLAGGPQTQYF. Full variable domain (missing parts from reference TRBV29-1 and TRBJ2-5): SAVISQKPSRDICQRGTSLTIQCQVDSQVTMMFWYRQQPGQSLTLIATANQGSEATYESGFVIDKFPISRPNLTFSTLTVSNMSPEDSSIYLCSGLAGGPQTQYFGPGTRLLVL.

The chain couples TRBV14 to TRBJ2-7, with 7 bases fitting TRBD1. This CDR3 is built from 14 residues. V shed 4 bases, J shed 2 bases, and the junction held 5 bases outside the gene matches. Germline V lookup: CDR1 SGHDN, CDR2 FVKESK. CDR3 sequence reads: CASSRYRGTYEQYF. CDR3 DNA sequence: TGTGCCAGCAGCCGATACAGGGGAACCTACGAGCAGTACTTC.

This clone came up once. The rearrangement uses TRBV10-3 and TRBJ1-3; no firm D call. V shed 2 bases and J shed 2 bases, with 10 bases lying between them. Germline V gives CDR1 ENHRY, CDR2 SYGVKD. The CDR3 totals 15 residues. CDR3 nucleotides: TGTGCCATCAGTGAGAAGAGGCGGACTGGAAACACCATATATTTT. It yields the protein CAISEKRRTGNTIYF.

This chain connects TRBV23-1 to TRBJ2-5; maybe TRBD1 (5 bases). TRBV23-1 is recorded as an ORF, its role being uncertain. V was pared by 0 bases and J by 3 bases, with 8 bases between. This CDR3 spans 14 amino acids. The CDR3 spells CASSQSYRKETQYF. CDR3 nucleotide sequence: TGCGCCAGCAGTCAATCTTACAGGAAAGAGACCCAGTACTTC.

The chain joins TRBV5-4 to TRBJ2-2, with D perhaps matching TRBD2 (6 bases). This CDR3 region has 16 residues. The germline V gene has CDR1 SGHNT and CDR2 YYREEE (reference sequence). Trimming left V 5 bases short and J 0 bases short, with 14 bases between. The CDR3 sequence is CASRQAGGSNTGELFF. CDR3 in DNA: TGTGCCAGCAGACAAGCGGGCGGGTCGAACACCGGGGAGCTGTTTTTT.

The chain employs TRBV27 and TRBJ2-4; D possibly corresponds to TRBD2 (7 bases). Trimming shortened V by 5 bases and J by 2 bases, and 22 bases separated the two germline ends. The CDR3 is made up of 18 amino acids. Germline CDR1 is MNHEY and CDR2 is SMNVEV (reference sequence). CDR3 in DNA: TGTGCCAGCAGTCCCGATAGGGGGGAGGGCCTTTCCAAAAACATTCAGTACTTC. This translates into CASSPDRGEGLSKNIQYF.

This clone showed up just once. V and J are TRBV9 and TRBJ2-1; no reliable D call. Per germline, CDR1 SGDLS and CDR2 YYNGEE. V lost 2 bases and J lost 0, with 9 bases in between. CDR3 length: 15 residues. Here the CDR3 DNA reads TGTGCCAGCAGCGTCCTAACGAGCTCCTACAATGAGCAGTTCTTC. Translation: CASSVLTSSYNEQFF.

The chain employs TRBV4-1 and TRBJ1-2; 8 bases fit TRBD1. The germline V gene has CDR1 MGHRA and CDR2 YSYEKL. V shed 1 base and J 2 bases; nucleotides not matched to a gene: 12. The CDR3 runs to 18 residues. CDR3: CASSQVKVTRQGNYGYTF. DNA for the CDR3: TGCGCCAGCAGCCAAGTTAAGGTTACTAGACAGGGGAACTATGGCTACACCTTC.